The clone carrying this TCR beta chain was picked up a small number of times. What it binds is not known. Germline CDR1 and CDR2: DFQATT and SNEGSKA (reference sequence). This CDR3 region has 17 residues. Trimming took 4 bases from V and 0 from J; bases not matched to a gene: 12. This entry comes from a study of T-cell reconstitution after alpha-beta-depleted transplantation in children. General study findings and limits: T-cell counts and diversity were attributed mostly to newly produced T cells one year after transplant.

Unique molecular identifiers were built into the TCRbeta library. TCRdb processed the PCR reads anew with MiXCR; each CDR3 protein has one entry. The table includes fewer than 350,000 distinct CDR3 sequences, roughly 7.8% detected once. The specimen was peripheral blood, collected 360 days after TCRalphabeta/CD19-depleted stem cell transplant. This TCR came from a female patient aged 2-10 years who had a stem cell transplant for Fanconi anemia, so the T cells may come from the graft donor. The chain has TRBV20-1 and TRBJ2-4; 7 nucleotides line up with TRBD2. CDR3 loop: CSANPTPSGLAKNIQYF. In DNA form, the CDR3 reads TGCAGTGCTAACCCGACCCCTAGCGGCCTAGCCAAAAACATTCAGTACTTC.